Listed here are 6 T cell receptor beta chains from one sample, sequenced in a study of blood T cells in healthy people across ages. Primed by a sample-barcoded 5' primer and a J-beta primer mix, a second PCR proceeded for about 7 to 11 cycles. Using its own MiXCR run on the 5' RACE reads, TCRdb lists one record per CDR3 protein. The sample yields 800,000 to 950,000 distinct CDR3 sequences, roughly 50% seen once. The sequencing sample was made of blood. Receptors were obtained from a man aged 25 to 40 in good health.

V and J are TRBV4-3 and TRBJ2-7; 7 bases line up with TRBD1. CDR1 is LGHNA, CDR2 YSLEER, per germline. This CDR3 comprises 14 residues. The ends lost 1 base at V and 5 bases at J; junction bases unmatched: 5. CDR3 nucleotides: TGCGCCAGCAGCCAAGGGACAGGTCCCCACGAGCAGTACTTC. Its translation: CASSQGTGPHEQYF.

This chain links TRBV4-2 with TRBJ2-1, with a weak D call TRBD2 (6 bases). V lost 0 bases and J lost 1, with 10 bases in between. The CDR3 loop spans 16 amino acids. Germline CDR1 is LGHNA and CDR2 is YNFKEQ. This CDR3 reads CASSQDWSGSYNEQFF. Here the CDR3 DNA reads TGTGCCAGCAGCCAAGATTGGAGCGGGTCCTACAATGAGCAGTTCTTC.

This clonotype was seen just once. The CDR3 DNA reads as TGTGCCAGCAGTTACTCGACCGGCCCGGGGACAAACGAGCAGTACTTC. It codes for CASSYSTGPGTNEQYF. The chain joins TRBV6-5 to TRBJ2-4; TRBD1 might be the D (6 bases). The end of the DNA is better explained by TRBJ2-7, so the J call may be wrong. The V gene's germline CDR1 is MNHEY and CDR2 SVGAGI. The CDR3 runs 16 residues.

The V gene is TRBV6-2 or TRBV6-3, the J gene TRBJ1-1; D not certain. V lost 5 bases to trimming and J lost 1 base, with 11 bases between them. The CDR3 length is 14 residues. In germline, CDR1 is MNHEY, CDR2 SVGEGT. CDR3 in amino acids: CASSTRTANTEAFF. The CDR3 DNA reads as TGTGCCAGCAGTACCAGGACGGCGAACACTGAAGCTTTCTTT.

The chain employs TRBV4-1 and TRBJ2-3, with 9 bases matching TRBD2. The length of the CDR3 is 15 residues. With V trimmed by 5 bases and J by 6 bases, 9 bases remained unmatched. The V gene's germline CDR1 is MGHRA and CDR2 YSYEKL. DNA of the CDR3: TGCGCCAGCAGCGCGAGCGGGGGGACCGGTGATACGCAGTATTTT. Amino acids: CASSASGGTGDTQYF.

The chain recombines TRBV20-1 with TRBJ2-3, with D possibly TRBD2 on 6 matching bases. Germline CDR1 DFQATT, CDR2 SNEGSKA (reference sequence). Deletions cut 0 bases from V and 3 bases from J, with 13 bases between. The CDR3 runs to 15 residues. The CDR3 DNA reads TGCAGTGCTAGAGATCATCGGGGGATGACAGATACGCAGTATTTT. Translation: CSARDHRGMTDTQYF.